This entry features one TCR beta chain sequence. This clonotype was counted at least ten times. The target of this receptor is not known. No much larger clone exists at a distance of one base, and base qualities are not known. This was a case-control study nested in a cohort of healthcare workers in London, UK, who had nasopharyngeal swab PCR tests and blood samples taken every week. Between 23 and 31 March 2020, the week of the UK lockdown, healthcare workers were enrolled and then followed up weekly for as long as 16 weeks. Library method: 5' RACE. These reads were obtained on a NextSeq 500. The TCR library protocol attached unique molecular identifiers to individual cDNA molecules to correct for sequencing error and PCR bias. Both TCR alpha and beta chains were sequenced, and tight co-correlation was observed between alpha and beta sequence abundances in each sample. For the original study's pipeline: Decombinator V4 was used to annotate TCR sequences for V gene, J gene and CDR3. TCRs were defined as expanded if a significant change between any two time points was detected under a Poisson model with p below 0.0001. TCR abundances were normalised to the total number of TCRs sequenced in each sample and reported as counts per million. MAIT TCRs were defined by TRAV1-2 paired with TRAJ12, TRAJ20 or TRAJ33, and iNKT TCRs by TRAV10 paired with TRAJ18. VDJdb, accessed 1 November 2021, was searched for CMV, EBV and SARS-CoV-2 annotated TCRs, excluding TCRs annotated for multiple antigens. In TCRdb, the public reads were trimmed at Q25 with fastp and aligned with MiXCR, with productive beta chains retained. Entries that share a CDR3 protein sequence are merged under the most common genes and DNA. TCRdb, rather than the study authors, made the V and J calls. In all, the sample holds tens of thousands of distinct CDR3 sequences, and less than 7% of those were seen once. More than 20% of the sample goes to the ten largest clones.

This specimen belongs to a study of early T cells in non-severe SARS-CoV-2 infection (dated by TCRdb to the early 2020s). Describing the broader study: Bulk RNA from unsorted whole blood was used for TCR sequencing, so alpha and beta chains could not be paired.

Study-wide findings and limitations: Matching against VDJdb was skewed toward anti-spike CD8 responses, likely underestimated virus-specific expansions, and missed private and CD4 specificities.

Deletion took 0 bases off V and 7 bases off J, with a span of 9 bases between the germline ends. The CDR3 covers 14 residues, taking in both the cysteine and the phenylalanine. CDR3 DNA is the only sequence kept; it has 42 bases, read in frame from the first base. The material was whole blood, obtained at baseline. The TCR was taken from an adult who was a healthcare worker with PCR-confirmed SARS-CoV-2 infection or an uninfected control (not recorded which). Recombination joined TRBV12-3 or TRBV12-4 with TRBJ2-2; the D gene is possibly TRBD1 or TRBD2, with 5 bases matching each. The CDR3 corresponds to CASSLAGRDGELFF. In nucleotides, the sequence is TGTGCCAGCAGTTTAGCGGGACGGGACGGGGAGCTGTTTTTT.